This T cell receptor (beta chain) is drawn from a study of T cells after yellow fever vaccination. Broader study findings: Weaker overall, the secondary response nonetheless peaked faster (day 5 versus 15). The booster response re-showed most primary clones: 96% CD4, almost 90% CD8. Clonotypes appearing in both CD4 and CD8 compartments existed, and their share was small.

V was trimmed by 0 bases and J by 2 bases, leaving 8 bases between them. This CDR3 has 16 amino acids. Germline V lookup: CDR1 LGHNA, CDR2 YNFKEQ. The sample holds many counts of this clonotype. The antigen is not known. In TCRdb, the 5' RACE reads were re-called with MiXCR into one record per CDR3 protein. The table records roughly 110,000 distinct CDR3 sequences, 8.4% of them present only once. The chain joins TRBV4-2 to TRBJ1-6; no clear D gene. The specimen was CD8+ T cells sorted from PBMCs, collected 45 days after the yellow fever booster vaccination. This TCR came from a man aged 30-40 years who received the YFV17D yellow fever vaccine. CDR3 in DNA: TGTGCCAGCAGCCAAGACCGGGAACCCTATAATTCACCCCTCCACTTT. Translated: CASSQDREPYNSPLHF.